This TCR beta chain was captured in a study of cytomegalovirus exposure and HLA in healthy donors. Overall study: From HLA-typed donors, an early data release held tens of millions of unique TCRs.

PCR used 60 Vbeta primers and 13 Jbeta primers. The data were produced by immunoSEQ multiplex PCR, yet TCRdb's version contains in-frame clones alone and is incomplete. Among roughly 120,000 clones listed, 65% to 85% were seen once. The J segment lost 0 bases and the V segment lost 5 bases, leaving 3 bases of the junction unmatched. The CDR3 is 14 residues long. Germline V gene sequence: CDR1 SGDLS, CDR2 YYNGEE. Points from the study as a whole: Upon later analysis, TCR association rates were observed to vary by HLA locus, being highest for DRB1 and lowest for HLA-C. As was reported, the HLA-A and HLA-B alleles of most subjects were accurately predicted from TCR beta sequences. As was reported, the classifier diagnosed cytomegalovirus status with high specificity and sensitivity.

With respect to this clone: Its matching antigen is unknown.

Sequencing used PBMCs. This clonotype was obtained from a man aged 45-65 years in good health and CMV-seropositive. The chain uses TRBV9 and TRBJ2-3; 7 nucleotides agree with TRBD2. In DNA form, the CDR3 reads TGTGCCAGCAGTCTTAGCGGGAGCACAGATACGCAGTATTTT. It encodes CASSLSGSTDTQYF.